The 15 T cell receptor beta chains listed next were all sequenced from one sample in a study of vaccination and CD4 T cells after COVID-19. These receptors lack a known antigen. The treatment denotes: roughly 11-day PBMC culture with coronavirus spike peptide pools or control peptides (ViraFEST assay). Those CD4+ T cells from the unexposed donor predate the COVID-19 pandemic (2011-2018). Sequence data for DNA of cultured CD4+ T cells were generated by the Oncomine TCR Beta short-read assay. TCRdb reprocessed the PCR reads with MiXCR, giving one entry per CDR3 protein. The data show 3,500 to 5,000 distinct CDR3 sequences, 38% seen once. The sample taken for sequencing was CD4+ T cells from blood, cultured in vitro. These receptors were collected from a human donor in good health.

Of note for this clonotype: The junction and the germline gene differ at one end; a read error may be behind it. The chain carries TRBV6-1 and TRBJ2-7, with a weak D call TRBD1 (6 bases). Germline CDR1 is MNHNS and CDR2 is SASEGT. The CDR3 sequence is 14 residues long. Here the CDR3 DNA reads TGTGCCATCAGTGAAAGGACAGAATCCTACGAGCAGTACTTC. Amino acids: CAISERTESYEQYF.

This clonotype was found a few times. The chain recombines TRBV6-1 with TRBJ1-1; 10 positions agree with TRBD1. Germline CDR1 is MNHNS and CDR2 is SASEGT. This CDR3 has 15 residues. The V segment lost 6 bases and the J segment 6 bases; nucleotides outside the gene matches: 10. The CDR3 region has the DNA TGTGCCAGCAGGAAACCGGGACAGGGGAAACCTGAAGCTTTCTTT. Amino acids: CASRKPGQGKPEAFF.

This chain uses TRBV19 with TRBJ1-2, with D possibly TRBD1 on 5 matching bases. This CDR3 has 14 residues. V was clipped by 6 bases and J by 8 bases, with 19 bases between them. Germline loops: CDR1 LNHDA, CDR2 SQIVND (reference sequence). The CDR3 DNA reads TGTGCCAGTAGCGCGGAGACGGGACCGTTGGGCTACACCTTC. Translated: CASSAETGPLGYTF.

This sequence joins TRBV6-5 and TRBJ1-1; D is perhaps TRBD1 (6 bases). V lost 6 bases to trimming and J lost 4 bases, with 12 bases between them. The CDR3 runs 13 residues. Germline CDR1 reads MNHEY; CDR2 reads SVGAGI. The CDR3 spells CASSYRVRTEAFF. The CDR3 DNA sequence: TGTGCCAGCAGCTACAGGGTACGCACTGAAGCTTTCTTT.

This clonotype was seen more than once but under ten times. The genes are TRBV6-1 and TRBJ2-5, with D uncertain. The CDR3 has 12 residues. V shed 4 bases and J shed 5 bases, with 8 bases lying between them. Per the germline V gene, CDR1 is MNHNS and CDR2 is SASEGT. CDR3 protein: CASSVLRETQYF. DNA of the CDR3: TGTGCCAGCAGTGTTTTACGGGAGACCCAGTACTTC.

The rearrangement joins TRBV20-1 to TRBJ1-1; D unresolved. Germline V gives CDR1 DFQATT, CDR2 SNEGSKA (reference sequence). V was shortened by 4 bases and J by 3 bases, with 18 bases between the two germline ends. The CDR3 runs 15 residues. CDR3 amino acids: CSATILAATHTEAFF. The CDR3 nucleotides read TGCAGTGCTACGATCTTGGCGGCTACGCACACTGAAGCTTTCTTT.

This chain links TRBV20-1 with TRBJ1-6, with D possibly TRBD1 on 6 matching bases. Germline CDR1 and CDR2: DFQATT and SNEGSKA (reference sequence). The CDR3 has 13 amino acids. V gave up 6 bases and J gave up 7 bases, with 13 bases separating them. CDR3 residues: CSAPKGGNSPLHF. The CDR3 DNA follows: TGCAGTGCCCCCAAGGGGGGGAATTCACCCCTCCACTTT.

This sequence joins TRBV12-3 or TRBV12-4 and TRBJ2-7; D might be TRBD1 (7 bases). This CDR3 is 13 amino acids long. V dropped 6 bases and J dropped 5 bases, with 14 bases sitting between them. The CDR3 sequence: CASRSGGMNEQYF. The CDR3 DNA is TGTGCCAGCAGATCAGGGGGGATGAACGAGCAGTACTTC.

The V gene is TRBV29-1, the J gene TRBJ2-4; D uncertain. V was pared by 1 base and J by 0 bases, with 4 bases between. This CDR3 has 13 amino acids. Germline assignment: CDR1 SQVTM and CDR2 ANQGSEA. This CDR3 is CSVEGVAKNIQYF. The CDR3, as DNA: TGCAGCGTTGAAGGGGTAGCCAAAAACATTCAGTACTTC.

This clonotype came up a few times. This chain joins TRBV2 and TRBJ2-5; 8 bases are a match to TRBD1. The junction had 11 bases not matched to a gene; V was cut back by 8 bases and J by 3 bases. CDR1 is SNHLY, CDR2 FYNNEI, per germline. The CDR3 has 15 residues. The CDR3 loop is CASREGRGPEETQYF. DNA for the CDR3: TGTGCCAGCCGCGAGGGCAGGGGGCCAGAAGAGACCCAGTACTTC.

This clonotype was recorded only once. J is TRBJ1-3 and V is TRBV10-1; unclear D gene. The germline gives CDR1 WNHNN, CDR2 SYGVQD (reference sequence). V lost 6 bases and J 9 bases, leaving 15 bases between the germline ends. The CDR3 has 13 amino acids. CDR3 in DNA: TGCGCCAGCAGGGCAGCAATGGAAACCACCATATATTTT. This codes for CASRAAMETTIYF.

This chain joins TRBV6-1 and TRBJ2-5; tentative D call: TRBD1 (6 bases). Per germline, CDR1 MNHNS and CDR2 SASEGT. The V and J ends lost 1 base and 6 bases respectively, with 12 bases between them. The CDR3 extends over 14 amino acids. CDR3 coding DNA: TGTGCCAGCAGTGAAGGGATCAGGGGACAGACCCAGTACTTC. This gives the protein CASSEGIRGQTQYF.

The rearrangement joins TRBV6-5 to TRBJ1-2; the match to TRBD1 covers 8 bases. Per the germline V gene, CDR1 is MNHEY and CDR2 is SVGAGI. Trimming took 4 bases from V and 4 from J; bases not matched to a gene: 2. The CDR3 covers 13 residues. The CDR3 bases are TGTGCCAGCAGTTCGACAGGGGCCTATGGCTACACCTTC. Protein sequence: CASSSTGAYGYTF.

The table lists this clonotype with a few counts. The chain recombines TRBV7-2 with TRBJ2-5; TRBD1 matches at 7 bases. CDR3 length: 16 residues. The V and J ends lost 4 bases and 0 bases, in that order; junction bases with no gene match: 8. CDR1 SGHTA and CDR2 FQGNSA come from the germline V gene. In DNA form, the CDR3 reads TGTGCCAGCAGCTCCATTGCAGGGGGACACCAAGAGACCCAGTACTTC. This sequence encodes CASSSIAGGHQETQYF. Based on the CDR3 plus reference TRBV7-2 and TRBJ2-5, the full variable domain is GAGVSQSPSNKVTEKGKDVELRCDPISGHTALYWYRQSLGQGLEFLIYFQGNSAPDKSGLPSDRFSAERTGGSVSTLTIQRTQQEDSAVYLCASSSIAGGHQETQYFGPGTRLLVL.

This clonotype was counted a few times. The V and J genes are TRBV5-6 and TRBJ1-2, with 7 nucleotides matching TRBD1. This CDR3 has 14 amino acids. Germline V CDR1 and CDR2: SGHDT, YYEEEE. V was pared by 1 base and J by 7 bases, with 7 bases of the junction left unmatched. CDR3: CASSLIDREGGYTF. As DNA, the CDR3 is TGTGCCAGCAGCTTGATCGACAGGGAGGGTGGCTACACCTTC.